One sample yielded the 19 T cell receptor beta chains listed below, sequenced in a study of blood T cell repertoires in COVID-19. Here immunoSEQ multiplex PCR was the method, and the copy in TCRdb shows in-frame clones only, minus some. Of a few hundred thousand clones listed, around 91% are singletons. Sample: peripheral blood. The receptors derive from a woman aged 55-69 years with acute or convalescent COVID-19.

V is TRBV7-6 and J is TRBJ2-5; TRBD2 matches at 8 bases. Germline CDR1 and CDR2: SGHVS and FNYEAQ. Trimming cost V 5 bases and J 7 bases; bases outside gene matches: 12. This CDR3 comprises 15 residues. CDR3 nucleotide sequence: TGTGCCAGCAGCGCGGGGGGAGGGACCCTCACGACCCAGTACTTC. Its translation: CASSAGGGTLTTQYF.

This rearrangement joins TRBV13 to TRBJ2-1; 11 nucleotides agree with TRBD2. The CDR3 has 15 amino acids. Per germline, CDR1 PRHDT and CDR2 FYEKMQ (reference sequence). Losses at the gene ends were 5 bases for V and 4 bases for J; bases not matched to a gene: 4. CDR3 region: CASSETSGRYNEQFF. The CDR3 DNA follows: TGTGCCAGCAGCGAAACTAGCGGGAGATACAATGAGCAGTTCTTC.

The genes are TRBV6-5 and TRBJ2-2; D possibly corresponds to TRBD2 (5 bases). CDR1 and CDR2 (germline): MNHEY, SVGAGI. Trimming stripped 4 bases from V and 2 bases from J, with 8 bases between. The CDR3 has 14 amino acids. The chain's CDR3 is CASSWSGNTGELFF. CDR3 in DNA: TGTGCCAGCAGTTGGTCGGGAAACACCGGGGAGCTGTTTTTT.

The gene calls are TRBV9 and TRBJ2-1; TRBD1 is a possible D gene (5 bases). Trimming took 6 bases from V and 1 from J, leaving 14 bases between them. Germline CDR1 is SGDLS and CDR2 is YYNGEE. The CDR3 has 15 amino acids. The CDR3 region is CASTPPHRSYNEQFF. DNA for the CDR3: TGTGCCAGCACCCCCCCCCACAGGTCCTACAATGAGCAGTTCTTC.

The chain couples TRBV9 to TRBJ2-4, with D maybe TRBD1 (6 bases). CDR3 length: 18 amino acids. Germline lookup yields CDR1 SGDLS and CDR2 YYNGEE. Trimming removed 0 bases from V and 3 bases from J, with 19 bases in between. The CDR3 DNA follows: TGTGCCAGCAGCGTAGCTGACAGGCCAAGTCGGGGCAAAAACATTCAGTACTTC. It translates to CASSVADRPSRGKNIQYF.

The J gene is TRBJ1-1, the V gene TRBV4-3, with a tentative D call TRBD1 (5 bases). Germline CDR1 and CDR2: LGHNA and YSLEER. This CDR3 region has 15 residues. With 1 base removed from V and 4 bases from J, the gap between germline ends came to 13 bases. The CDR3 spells CASSQASTVLTEAFF. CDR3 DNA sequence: TGCGCCAGCAGCCAAGCGTCGACAGTACTCACTGAAGCTTTCTTT.

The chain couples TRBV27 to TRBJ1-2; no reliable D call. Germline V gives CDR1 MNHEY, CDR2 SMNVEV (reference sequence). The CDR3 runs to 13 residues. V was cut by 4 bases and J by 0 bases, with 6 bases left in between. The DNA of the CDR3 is TGTGCCAGCAGTTGGCAGGCTAACTATGGCTACACCTTC. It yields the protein CASSWQANYGYTF.

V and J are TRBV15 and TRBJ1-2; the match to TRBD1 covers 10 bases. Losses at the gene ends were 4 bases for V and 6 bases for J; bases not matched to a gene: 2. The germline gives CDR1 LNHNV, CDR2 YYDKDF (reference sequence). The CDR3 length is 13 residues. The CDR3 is CATSIGTGDGYTF. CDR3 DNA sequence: TGTGCCACCAGCATAGGGACAGGGGATGGCTACACCTTC.

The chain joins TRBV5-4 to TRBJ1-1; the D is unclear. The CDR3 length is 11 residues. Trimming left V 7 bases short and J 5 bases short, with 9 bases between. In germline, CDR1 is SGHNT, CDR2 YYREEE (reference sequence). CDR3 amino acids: CASREGTEAFF. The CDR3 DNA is TGTGCCAGCCGGGAGGGAACTGAAGCTTTCTTT.

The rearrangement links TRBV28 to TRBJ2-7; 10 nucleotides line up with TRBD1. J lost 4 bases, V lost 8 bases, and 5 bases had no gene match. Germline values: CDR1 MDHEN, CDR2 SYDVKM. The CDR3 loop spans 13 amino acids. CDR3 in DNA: TGTGCCAGCGGCCCGGGACAGGGGTACGAGCAGTACTTC. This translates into CASGPGQGYEQYF.

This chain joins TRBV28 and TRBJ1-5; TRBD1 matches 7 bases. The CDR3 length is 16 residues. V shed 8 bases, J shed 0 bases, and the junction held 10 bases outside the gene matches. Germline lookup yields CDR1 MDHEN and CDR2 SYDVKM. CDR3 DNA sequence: TGTGCCAGCTTCGGCCAGGGGGTTTCTAGCAATCAGCCCCAGCATTTT. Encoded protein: CASFGQGVSSNQPQHF.

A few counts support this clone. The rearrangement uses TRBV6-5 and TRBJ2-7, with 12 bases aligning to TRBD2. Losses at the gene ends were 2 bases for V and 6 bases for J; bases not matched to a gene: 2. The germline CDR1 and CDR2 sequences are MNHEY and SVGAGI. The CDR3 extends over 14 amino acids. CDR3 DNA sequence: TGTGCCAGCAGTTACGGACTAGCGGGGATCGAGCAGTACTTC. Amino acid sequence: CASSYGLAGIEQYF.

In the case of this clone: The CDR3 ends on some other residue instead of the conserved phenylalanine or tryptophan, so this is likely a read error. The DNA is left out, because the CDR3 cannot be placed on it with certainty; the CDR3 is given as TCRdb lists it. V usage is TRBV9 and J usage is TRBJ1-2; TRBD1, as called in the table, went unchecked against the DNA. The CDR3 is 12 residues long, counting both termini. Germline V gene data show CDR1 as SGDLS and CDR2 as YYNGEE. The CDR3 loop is CASSSPGQVPDL.

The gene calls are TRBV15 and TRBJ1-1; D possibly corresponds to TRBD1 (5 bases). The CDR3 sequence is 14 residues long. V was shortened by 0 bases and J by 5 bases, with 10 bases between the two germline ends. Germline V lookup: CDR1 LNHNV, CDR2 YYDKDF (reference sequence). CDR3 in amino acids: CATSRDRRGTEAFF. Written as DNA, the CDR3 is TGTGCCACCAGCAGAGATAGAAGGGGTACTGAAGCTTTCTTT.

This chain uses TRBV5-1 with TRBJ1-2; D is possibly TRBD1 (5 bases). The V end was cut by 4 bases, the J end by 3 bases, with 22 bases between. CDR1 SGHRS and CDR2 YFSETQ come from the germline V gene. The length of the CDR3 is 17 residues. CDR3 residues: CASSGMTERLPHYGYTF. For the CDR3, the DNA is TGCGCCAGCAGCGGAATGACAGAACGGCTCCCTCACTATGGCTACACCTTC.

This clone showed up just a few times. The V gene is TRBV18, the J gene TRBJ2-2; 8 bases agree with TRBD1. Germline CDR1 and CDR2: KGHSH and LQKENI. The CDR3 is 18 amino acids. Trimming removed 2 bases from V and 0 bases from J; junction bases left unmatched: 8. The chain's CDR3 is CASSPVSLTGANTGELFF. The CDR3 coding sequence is TGTGCCAGCTCACCAGTAAGCCTGACAGGGGCGAACACCGGGGAGCTGTTTTTT.

This CDR3 reads CASSEAGQGVAQHF. CDR3 nucleotides: TGTGCCAGCAGTGAGGCCGGTCAGGGGGTGGCCCAGCATTTT. This chain connects TRBV2 to TRBJ1-5; 7 bases align to TRBD1. The length of the CDR3 is 14 residues. CDR1 and CDR2 from the germline V gene are SNHLY and FYNNEI. J was trimmed by 11 bases and V by 3 bases; bases with no gene match: 10.

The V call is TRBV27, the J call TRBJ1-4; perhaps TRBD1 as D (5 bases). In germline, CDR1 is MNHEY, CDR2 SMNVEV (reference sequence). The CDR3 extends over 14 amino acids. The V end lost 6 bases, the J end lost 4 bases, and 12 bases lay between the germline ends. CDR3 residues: CASRTVDRNEKLFF. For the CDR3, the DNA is TGTGCCAGCAGGACAGTAGATCGTAATGAAAAACTGTTTTTT.

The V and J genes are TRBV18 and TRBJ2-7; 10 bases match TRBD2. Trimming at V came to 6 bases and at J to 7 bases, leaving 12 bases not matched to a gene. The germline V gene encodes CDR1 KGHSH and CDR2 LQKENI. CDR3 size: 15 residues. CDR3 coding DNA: TGTGCCAGCTCCCCAGGGGCTAGCGGGAGTTGGGAGCAGTACTTC. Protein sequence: CASSPGASGSWEQYF.